The sequence of this T cell receptor (beta chain) was determined in a study of cytomegalovirus exposure and HLA in healthy donors. This clone was seen only a few times. Its target is unknown. Study results and limitations: Analyzed later, most CMV-associated TCR beta chains appeared HLA-restricted. Rare TCR sequences dominated, though some public TCRs recurred in many donors. Presence/absence comparisons presumed near-even sequencing depth among donors. Relative to the roughly 640-donor mean, N-insertions were reportedly fewer in an Asian-associated ancestry cluster in a later analysis.

PCR was performed using 60 Vbeta and 13 Jbeta primers. Using immunoSEQ multiplex PCR, the repertoire was profiled, and TCRdb retains in-frame clones only, with some absent. The sample yields around 130,000 clones, about 8.5% seen once. This CDR3 comprises 14 residues. V lost 6 bases to trimming and J lost 2 bases, with 11 bases between them. Germline V lookup: CDR1 MDHEN, CDR2 SYDVKM. This sequence originates from a man aged 40-49 years in good health and CMV-seronegative. The chain links TRBV28 to TRBJ1-3, with D uncertain. Material: PBMCs. CDR3 DNA sequence: TGTGCCAGCAGCCCCGGGTTTACTGGAAACACCATATATTTT. Translation: CASSPGFTGNTIYF.